This TCR beta chain is from a study of OX40 agonist ivuxolimab in advanced cancers. Study in general: The eligibility criteria allowed prior anti-PD-1, anti-PD-L1 or anti-CTLA-4 therapy, and 30% to 40% had some.

Turning to this clone: The antigen is undetermined.

Some clones are missing from TCRdb's copy, which holds only in-frame ones; the method was immunoSEQ multiplex PCR. Altogether some 79,000 clones are present, roughly 88% being singletons, with the ten largest covering 4.1%. The study, taken as a whole, reports: At 0.1 to 3.0 mg/kg, CD4+ and CD8+ blood T cells expanded clonally by week 6.

This clonotype was obtained from an adult with an advanced solid tumor such as melanoma, head and neck, liver or kidney cancer. Sequenced here: CD4+ or CD8+ T cells sorted from blood, sampled in a trial of the OX40 agonist ivuxolimab.

This CDR3 is CASSGTVNTGELFF. CDR3 in DNA: TGTGCCAGCAGTGGGACAGTTAACACCGGGGAGCTGTTTTTT. The chain couples TRBV6-1 to TRBJ2-2; D perhaps matches TRBD1 (6 bases). Germline lookup yields CDR1 MNHNS and CDR2 SASEGT. The CDR3 spans 14 residues. The V and J ends lost 4 bases and 2 bases respectively, with 8 bases between them.